The source of this T cell receptor beta chain is a study of cytomegalovirus exposure and HLA in healthy donors. Study results and caveats: V- and J-gene trimming of TCR beta was linked (in a later analysis) to a missense DCLRE1C variant.

A multiplex PCR was run with 60 Vbeta primers and 13 Jbeta primers. Authors' data handling: Later work found around 80 million unique TCR beta chains, with 9 million to 13 million shared. Data came from immunoSEQ multiplex PCR; TCRdb stores just in-frame clones and leaves some out. That table is the source of V, J and clone size, and D and trimming were worked out from the DNA. The table includes some 160,000 clones, 85% detected once. The germline V gene has CDR1 SGHVS and CDR2 FQNEAQ. The CDR3 covers 18 residues. The J segment lost 4 bases and the V segment lost 1 base, leaving 13 bases of the junction unmatched. Of note for this clone: Antigen: not known.

The sequencing sample was made of PBMCs. V and J are TRBV7-8 and TRBJ2-1, with TRBD2 matching over 7 bases. This receptor was identified in a man younger than 40 in good health and CMV-seropositive. DNA for the CDR3: TGTGCCAGCAGCTTAGGGGTGCTAGCGGTCAAGACTTACAATGAGCAGTTCTTC. Protein: CASSLGVLAVKTYNEQFF.